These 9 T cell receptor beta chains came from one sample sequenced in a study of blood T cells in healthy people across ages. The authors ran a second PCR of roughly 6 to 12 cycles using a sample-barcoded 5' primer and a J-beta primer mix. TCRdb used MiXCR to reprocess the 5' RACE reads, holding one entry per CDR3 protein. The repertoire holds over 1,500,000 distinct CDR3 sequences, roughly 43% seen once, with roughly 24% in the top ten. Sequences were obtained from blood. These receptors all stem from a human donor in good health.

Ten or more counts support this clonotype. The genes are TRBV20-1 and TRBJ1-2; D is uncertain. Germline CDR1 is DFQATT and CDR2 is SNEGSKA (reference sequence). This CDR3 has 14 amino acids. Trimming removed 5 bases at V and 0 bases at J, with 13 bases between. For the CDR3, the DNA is TGCAGTGCTTCAGAGGGCCTAACTAACTATGGCTACACCTTC. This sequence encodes CSASEGLTNYGYTF.

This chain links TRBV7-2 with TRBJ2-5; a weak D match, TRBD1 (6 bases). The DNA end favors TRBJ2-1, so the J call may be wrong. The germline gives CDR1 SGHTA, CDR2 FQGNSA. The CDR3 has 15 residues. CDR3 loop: CASSLTSRGWETQFF. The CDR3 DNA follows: TGTGCCAGCAGCTTAACATCCAGGGGCTGGGAGACCCAGTTCTTC.

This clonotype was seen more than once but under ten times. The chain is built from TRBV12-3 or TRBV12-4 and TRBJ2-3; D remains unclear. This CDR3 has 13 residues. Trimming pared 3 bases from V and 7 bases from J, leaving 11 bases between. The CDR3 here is CASSFTVDYTQYF. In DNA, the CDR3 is TGTGCCAGCAGTTTTACAGTGGATTATACGCAGTATTTT.

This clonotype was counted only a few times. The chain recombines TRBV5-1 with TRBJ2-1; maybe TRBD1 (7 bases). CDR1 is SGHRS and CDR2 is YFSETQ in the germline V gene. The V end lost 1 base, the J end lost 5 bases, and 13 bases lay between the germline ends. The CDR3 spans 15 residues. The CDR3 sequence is CASSLIQGGNNEQFF. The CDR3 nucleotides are TGCGCCAGCAGCTTGATTCAGGGGGGTAACAATGAGCAGTTCTTC.

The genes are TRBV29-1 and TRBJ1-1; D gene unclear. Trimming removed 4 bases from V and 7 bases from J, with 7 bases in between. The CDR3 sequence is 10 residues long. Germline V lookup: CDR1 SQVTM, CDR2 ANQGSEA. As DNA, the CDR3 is TGCAGCGTTGTTAATATTGAAGCTTTCTTT. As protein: CSVVNIEAFF. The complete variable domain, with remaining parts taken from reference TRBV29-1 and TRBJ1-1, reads SAVISQKPSRDICQRGTSLTIQCQVDSQVTMMFWYRQQPGQSLTLIATANQGSEATYESGFVIDKFPISRPNLTFSTLTVSNMSPEDSSIYLCSVVNIEAFFGQGTRLTVV.

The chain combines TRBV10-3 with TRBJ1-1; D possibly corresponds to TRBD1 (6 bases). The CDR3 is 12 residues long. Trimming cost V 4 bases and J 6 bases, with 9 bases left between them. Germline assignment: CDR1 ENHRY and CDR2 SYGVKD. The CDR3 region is CAISAGGAEAFF. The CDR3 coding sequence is TGTGCCATCAGTGCCGGGGGCGCTGAAGCTTTCTTT.

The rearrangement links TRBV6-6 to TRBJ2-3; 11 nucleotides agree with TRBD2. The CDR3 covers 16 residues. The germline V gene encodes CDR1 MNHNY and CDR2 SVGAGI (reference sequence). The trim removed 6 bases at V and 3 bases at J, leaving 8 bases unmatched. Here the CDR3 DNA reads TGTGCCAGCAGACTTACTAGCGGGGGAGGGACAGATACGCAGTATTTT. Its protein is CASRLTSGGGTDTQYF.

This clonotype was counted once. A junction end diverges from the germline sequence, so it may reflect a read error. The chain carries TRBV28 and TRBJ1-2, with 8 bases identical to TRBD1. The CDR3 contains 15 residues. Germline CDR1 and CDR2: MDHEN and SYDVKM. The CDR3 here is CASSLMDRVWYGYIF. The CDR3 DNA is TGTGCCAGCAGTCTGATGGACAGGGTTTGGTATGGCTACATCTTC.

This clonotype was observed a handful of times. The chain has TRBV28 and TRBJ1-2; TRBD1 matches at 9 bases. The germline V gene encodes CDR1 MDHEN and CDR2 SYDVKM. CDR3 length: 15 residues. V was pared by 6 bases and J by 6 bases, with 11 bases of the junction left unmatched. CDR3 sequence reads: CASRRGQGLVNGYTF. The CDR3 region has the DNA TGTGCCAGCAGGCGGGGACAGGGACTTGTCAATGGCTACACCTTC.